This entry is about one T cell receptor (beta chain). The sample is drawn from a study of blood T cell repertoires in COVID-19. On the study more broadly: Whether acute or convalescent, the COVID-19 samples came from the United States, Italy and Spain. PBMCs, B-cell-depleted T cells, or T cells provided the cDNA or gDNA that made up the material.

Methods used by the authors: Amplified reference gene primers provided the basis for estimating nucleated cell counts. Only in-frame clones appear in the TCRdb table, and some are missing; sequencing was by immunoSEQ multiplex PCR. V, J and clone size derive from that table, while D and trimming were established from the DNA sequence. The table lists about 100,000 clones, about 89% of them singletons, with more than 9% in the top ten. The V segment lost 4 bases and the J segment 0 bases; nucleotides outside the gene matches: 21. CDR3 length: 22 residues. Per the germline V gene, CDR1 is SGHVS and CDR2 is FQNEAQ.

This chain connects TRBV7-8 to TRBJ2-1; 10 nucleotides agree with TRBD2. The TCR was taken from a young woman with acute or convalescent COVID-19. The sample taken for sequencing was peripheral blood. CDR3 in DNA: TGTGCCAGCAGCTCTAGTGGAGCGGGGCTAGCGGGGGCCCTGAGCTCCTACAATGAGCAGTTCTTC. Protein sequence: CASSSSGAGLAGALSSYNEQFF.